A selection of T cell receptor beta chains follows, all from one sample in a study of blood T cell repertoires in COVID-19. Produced via immunoSEQ multiplex PCR; TCRdb's table is partial and in-frame only. The top ten clones hold roughly 10% of a sample with approximately 120,000 clones, approximately 83% of them seen once. The specimen sequenced was peripheral blood. These receptors came from a man aged 55 to 69 with acute or convalescent COVID-19. Each CDR3 is given with its conserved first and last residue. D genes are given only for firm matches. Part of the rows lack a size; the others show once, few, many or a class for expanded clones.

j_gene,d_gene,v_gene,abundance,CDR3aa,CDR3nt
TRBJ2-1,TRBD2,TRBV5-4,once,CASSRTSGSDEQFF,TGTGCCAGCAGCCGGACTAGCGGGAGCGATGAGCAGTTCTTC
TRBJ2-1,-,TRBV10-3,-,CAIRASDEYNEQFF,TGTGCCATCAGGGCTAGCGACGAATACAATGAGCAGTTCTTC
TRBJ1-1,-,TRBV12-3/TRBV12-4,-,CASSFGIRAFF,TGTGCCAGCAGTTTCGGGATTCGGGCTTTCTTT
TRBJ1-1,TRBD1,TRBV3-1/TRBV3-2,-,CASSENRGTGTAEAFF,TGTGCCAGCAGCGAAAACAGGGGGACAGGGACCGCTGAAGCTTTCTTT
TRBJ2-1,TRBD2,TRBV7-8,-,CASSLRAGAYNEQFF,TGTGCCAGCAGCTTACGAGCGGGGGCCTACAATGAGCAGTTCTTC
TRBJ2-3,TRBD2,TRBV9,-,CASSVDPPGLATTDTQYF,TGTGCCAGCAGCGTAGACCCTCCGGGACTAGCGACCACAGATACGCAGTATTTT
TRBJ1-1,TRBD1,TRBV5-8,-,CASSGGQGASDTEAFF,TGTGCCAGCAGCGGAGGACAGGGGGCTTCGGATACTGAAGCTTTCTTT
TRBJ2-1,-,TRBV19,-,CASSIPLGLQQRGYNEQFF,TGTGCCAGTAGTATACCCCTGGGGCTTCAGCAACGGGGGTACAATGAGCAGTTCTTC
TRBJ1-6,-,TRBV5-5,-,CASSSTGNSPLHF,TGTGCCAGCAGCTCTACAGGGAATTCACCCCTCCACTTT
TRBJ2-3,TRBD2,TRBV24-1,-,CATSAVAGNTDTQYF,TGTGCCACCAGTGCCGTAGCGGGAAACACAGATACGCAGTATTTT
TRBJ2-1,TRBD2,TRBV5-4,-,CASSLTSGSYNEQFF,TGTGCCAGCAGCTTGACTAGCGGATCCTACAATGAGCAGTTCTTC
TRBJ2-1,TRBD1,TRBV18,-,CASSPGQGAYNEQFF,TGTGCCAGCTCACCGGGACAGGGGGCCTACAATGAGCAGTTCTTC
TRBJ2-3,-,TRBV6-5,-,CASNQLTRSTDTQYF,TGTGCCAGCAACCAACTGACTCGGAGCACAGATACGCAGTATTTT
TRBJ1-1,-,TRBV5-1,-,CASSLGETNTEAFF,TGCGCCAGCAGCTTGGGGGAGACGAACACTGAAGCTTTCTTT
TRBJ2-1,TRBD2,TRBV28,-,CASSPRAGGTPYNEQFF,TGTGCCAGCAGCCCAAGAGCGGGAGGGACCCCCTACAATGAGCAGTTCTTC
TRBJ1-2,-,TRBV5-1,-,CASSLGQGVGGYTF,TGCGCCAGCAGCTTGGGCCAGGGTGTGGGTGGCTACACCTTC
TRBJ2-2,-,TRBV30,-,CAWSGIGVAGELFF,TGTGCCTGGAGTGGGATAGGGGTCGCCGGGGAGCTGTTTTTT
TRBJ2-1,TRBD2,TRBV2,few,CASRRTSGMGEQFF,TGTGCCAGCAGGAGGACTAGCGGGATGGGTGAGCAGTTCTTC
TRBJ2-1,TRBD1,TRBV7-2,-,CASSRWDRTYNEQFF,TGTGCCAGCAGCCGTTGGGACAGAACCTACAATGAGCAGTTCTTC
TRBJ2-1,-,TRBV9,-,CASSVVTDNEQFF,TGTGCCAGCAGCGTAGTCACAGACAATGAGCAGTTCTTC
TRBJ2-5,-,TRBV29-1,-,CSVIPGETQYF,TGCAGCGTTATCCCCGGGGAGACCCAGTACTTC
TRBJ1-2,-,TRBV6-6,few,CASSTSRSGNYGYTF,TGTGCCAGCAGCACTTCACGGTCGGGGAACTATGGCTACACCTTC
TRBJ1-4,-,TRBV5-1,-,CASSLASNEKLFF,TGCGCCAGCAGCTTGGCCTCGAATGAAAAACTGTTTTTT
TRBJ1-2,TRBD1,TRBV19,-,CASSILQGADYGYTF,TGTGCCAGTAGTATACTACAGGGGGCTGACTATGGCTACACCTTC
TRBJ2-5,-,TRBV29-1,-,CSVLSGAETQYF,TGCAGCGTACTTAGCGGAGCAGAGACCCAGTACTTC
TRBJ1-2,-,TRBV28,-,CASSFGGAYLDYGYTF,TGTGCCAGCAGTTTCGGGGGGGCGTATCTGGACTATGGCTACACCTTC
TRBJ1-3,-,TRBV7-3,-,CASSTSRGGLGNTIYF,TGTGCCAGCAGCACCTCCAGGGGTGGCTTGGGAAACACCATATATTTT
TRBJ2-7,-,TRBV6-5,-,CASSYSRGWIHGEQYF,TGTGCCAGCAGTTACTCAAGGGGGTGGATACATGGAGAGCAGTACTTC
TRBJ1-4,TRBD1,TRBV15,-,CATGGRRGRGEKLFF,TGTGCCACCGGGGGCAGGAGGGGGCGCGGTGAAAAACTGTTTTTT
TRBJ1-2,TRBD1,TRBV6-5,-,CASTLETGSYGYTF,TGTGCCAGCACCCTGGAGACAGGGAGCTATGGCTACACCTTC
TRBJ2-5,-,TRBV5-4,-,CASSPRVQETQYF,TGTGCCAGCAGCCCCAGGGTCCAAGAGACCCAGTACTTC
TRBJ2-7,TRBD1,TRBV18,-,CASSPLDRGYSVQYF,TGTGCCAGCTCCCCCTTGGACAGGGGATATTCTGTGCAGTACTTC
TRBJ1-4,TRBD1,TRBV5-5,-,CASSRQGEKLFF,TGTGCCAGCAGCCGACAGGGTGAAAAACTGTTTTTT
TRBJ1-2,-,TRBV19,-,CASSIGGNYGYTF,TGTGCCAGTAGTATAGGAGGTAACTATGGCTACACCTTC
TRBJ2-1,-,TRBV3-1/TRBV3-2,once,CASSWGGLYNEQFF,TGTGCCAGCAGCTGGGGAGGCCTATACAATGAGCAGTTCTTC
TRBJ2-2,-,TRBV24-1,-,CATSDLRGISGGELFF,TGTGCCACCAGTGATTTGAGGGGAATTTCGGGCGGGGAGCTGTTTTTT
TRBJ1-3,-,TRBV30,-,CAWSGRSGNTIYF,TGTGCCTGGAGTGGGAGGAGTGGAAACACCATATATTTT
TRBJ2-7,TRBD2,TRBV9,-,CASSSGLAREQYF,TGTGCCAGCAGCTCCGGACTAGCGAGGGAGCAGTACTTC
TRBJ2-7,TRBD1,TRBV28,-,CASSPPGQGREQYF,TGTGCCAGCAGTCCCCCGGGACAGGGGAGGGAGCAGTACTTC
TRBJ2-7,TRBD2,TRBV27,-,CASSALAGSYEQYF,TGTGCCAGCAGTGCTCTAGCGGGGTCCTACGAGCAGTACTTC
TRBJ2-2,TRBD2,TRBV29-1,-,CSGGDRQPGELFF,TGCAGTGGGGGGGACCGCCAGCCTGGGGAGCTGTTTTTT
TRBJ1-1,TRBD1,TRBV7-9,-,CASSPRGRGDTEAFF,TGTGCCAGCAGCCCTAGGGGGCGGGGGGACACTGAAGCTTTCTTT
TRBJ1-2,-,TRBV3-1/TRBV3-2,-,CASSPRDGTYGYTF,TGTGCCAGCAGCCCGCGGGACGGAACCTATGGCTACACCTTC
TRBJ2-1,-,TRBV19,-,CASSIAGDSYNEQFF,TGTGCCAGTAGTATCGCAGGCGACAGCTACAATGAGCAGTTCTTC
TRBJ2-7,TRBD1,TRBV10-2,-,CAIAGTGFYEQYF,TGCGCCATCGCCGGGACAGGTTTTTACGAGCAGTACTTC
TRBJ1-1,TRBD1,TRBV5-1,once,CASSGTVNTEAFF,TGCGCCAGCAGCGGGACAGTGAACACTGAAGCTTTCTTT
TRBJ1-1,-,TRBV5-4,once,CASSLGFGASEAFF,TGTGCCAGCAGCTTGGGTTTTGGGGCCTCTGAAGCTTTCTTT
TRBJ1-2,-,TRBV5-1,-,CASSSSGIDYGYTF,TGCGCCAGCAGCTCATCAGGGATTGACTATGGCTACACCTTC
TRBJ1-4,-,TRBV6-6,-,CASSYDRGNEKLFF,TGTGCCAGCAGTTACGATCGGGGTAATGAAAAACTGTTTTTT